This T cell receptor beta chain was recovered during a study of blood T cell repertoires in COVID-19. Study summary: The United States, Italy and Spain were the sources of the acute and convalescent COVID-19 samples. PBMCs, B-cell-depleted T cells, or T cells provided the cDNA or gDNA that made up the material.

The CDR3 has 15 residues. The germline CDR1 and CDR2 sequences are SGDLS and YYNGEE. V shed 0 bases and J shed 6 bases, with 12 bases lying between them. Using immunoSEQ multiplex PCR, the repertoire was profiled, and TCRdb retains in-frame clones only, with some absent. This repertoire shows about 230,000 clones, about 82% found once; its top ten account for around 5.5%. The chain combines TRBV9 with TRBJ1-4; possible D gene TRBD1, 5 bases. The TCR was taken from a man aged 45-65 years with COVID-19, enrolled during active disease. The sample was peripheral blood. Written as DNA, the CDR3 is TGTGCCAGCAGCGTAGACGGCAGGGCCGATGAAAAACTGTTTTTT. Translation gives CASSVDGRADEKLFF.